This TCR beta chain is from a study of CD8 T cells in ankylosing spondylitis. Study observations and caveats: About 8 highly homologous variants made up a TCR beta motif, and this motif appeared characteristic of ankylosing spondylitis blood. Prior literature has documented some motif variants in synovial fluid and blood from reactive arthritis. There was reportedly significant enrichment of clones that were disease-linked in matched ankylosing spondylitis synovial fluid.

TCR beta libraries were made by quantitative 5'-RACE with molecular barcodes. Each CDR3 protein gets one entry after TCRdb re-called the 5' RACE reads with MiXCR. The repertoire holds 380,000 or so distinct CDR3 sequences, roughly 20% seen once, with around 12% in the top ten. There are a few counts of this clonotype. Its cognate antigen is unknown. Germline CDR1 SGHNT, CDR2 YENEEA. V was pared by 4 bases and J by 6 bases, with 6 bases between. The CDR3 is 12 amino acids. The sample was blood, either unsorted or a sorted T cell fraction (not recorded which). The sequence derives from a male donor with ankylosing spondylitis or in good health (not recorded which). The chain has TRBV11-3 and TRBJ2-2; D unclear. CDR3 in DNA: TGTGCCAGCAGCTCGACTTCCGGGGAGCTGTTTTTT. This translates into CASSSTSGELFF.